This T cell receptor (beta chain) was retrieved from a study of T cell responses to AZD1222 COVID-19 vaccine. Overall study findings and caveats: The study found vaccine-associated CD4 TCRs spanning spike, dominant at 160-218 and 743-854. Compared with day 0, the breadth and depth of the Spike-specific TCR repertoire rose significantly after two doses of AZD1222. As reported, nearly half of all spike-specific TCRs target variant regions that are unmutated.

The method was immunoSEQ multiplex PCR; TCRdb's version includes in-frame clones alone and lacks a portion of them. The sample yields some 140,000 clones, around nine tenths seen once. Trimming shortened V by 1 base and J by 4 bases, and 17 bases separated the two germline ends. The CDR3 consists of 16 residues. Per the germline V gene, CDR1 is LGHDT and CDR2 is YNNKEL (reference sequence). For this clone: Its antigen is currently unknown.

The TCR comes from an adult in good health. The chain joins TRBV3-1 (or the pseudogene TRBV3-2) to TRBJ2-7; D perhaps matches TRBD1 (5 bases). This specimen was peripheral blood, taken on day 0 of AZD1222 vaccination. This CDR3 reads CASSQGSGLNGYEQYF. CDR3 nucleotides: TGTGCCAGCAGCCAAGGTTCAGGGCTAAACGGTTACGAGCAGTACTTC.